This T cell receptor beta chain was sequenced for a study of blood T cell repertoires in COVID-19. Study at large: There were acute and convalescent COVID-19 samples, and they came from the United States, Italy and Spain.

Trimming cost V 5 bases and J 0 bases, with 8 bases left between them. The CDR3 spans 14 residues. Per germline, CDR1 SGHVS and CDR2 FNYEAQ. Authors' analysis steps: Counts of nucleated cells, estimated from reference gene primer amplification, were obtained. Sequencing was performed with immunoSEQ multiplex PCR; in TCRdb, only in-frame clones are kept and a portion is missing. Clone size and V and J calls were adopted from that table, with D and trimming inferred from the DNA. This table has 200,000 or so clones, around three quarters appearing once. The sequencing input was peripheral blood. This receptor was identified in a man aged 55 to 70 with active or convalescent COVID-19. The chain recombines TRBV7-6 with TRBJ1-5; D possibly corresponds to TRBD1 (5 bases). The CDR3 DNA reads as TGTGCCAGCAGCCCGACAGATAGCAATCAGCCCCAGCATTTT. It is translated as CASSPTDSNQPQHF. The complete variable domain, with remaining parts taken from reference TRBV7-6 and TRBJ1-5, reads GAGVSQSPRYKVTKRGQDVALRCDPISGHVSLYWYRQALGQGPEFLTYFNYEAQQDKSGLPNDRFSAERPEGSISTLTIQRTEQRDSAMYRCASSPTDSNQPQHFGDGTRLSIL.